The clone carrying this TCR beta chain came up once. As yet, its antigen is unknown. The sample belongs to a study of PD-L1 blockade in urothelial cancer. Background on the study: Males with bladder-origin urothelial cancer made up about 85% of the roughly 29 patients. Blood gave a median about 150,000 T cells. After treatment start, blood was analyzed at 3 weeks (second dose) and at 6 weeks.

Study conclusions and caveats: A below-median TCR clonality in blood before treatment predicted better survival.

The CDR3 length is 14 residues. V lost 9 bases and J lost 4; bases outside the gene matches: 11. From germline, CDR1 is SGHNT and CDR2 YYREEE (reference sequence). Assay: immunoSEQ multiplex PCR; the TCRdb copy retains only in-frame clones and omits some. The sample has about 82,000 clones, 90% to 95% seen once; the top ten hold 9.4%. This receptor was taken from a man between 60 and 75 years old with urothelial cancer. The chain recombines TRBV5-4 with TRBJ2-3; TRBD2 matches at 7 bases. The sequenced sample was PBMCs, obtained around atezolizumab (anti-PD-L1) treatment. The CDR3 is CAILADPQADTQYF. The CDR3 nucleotides read TGTGCCATCCTAGCGGACCCCCAGGCAGATACGCAGTATTTT.